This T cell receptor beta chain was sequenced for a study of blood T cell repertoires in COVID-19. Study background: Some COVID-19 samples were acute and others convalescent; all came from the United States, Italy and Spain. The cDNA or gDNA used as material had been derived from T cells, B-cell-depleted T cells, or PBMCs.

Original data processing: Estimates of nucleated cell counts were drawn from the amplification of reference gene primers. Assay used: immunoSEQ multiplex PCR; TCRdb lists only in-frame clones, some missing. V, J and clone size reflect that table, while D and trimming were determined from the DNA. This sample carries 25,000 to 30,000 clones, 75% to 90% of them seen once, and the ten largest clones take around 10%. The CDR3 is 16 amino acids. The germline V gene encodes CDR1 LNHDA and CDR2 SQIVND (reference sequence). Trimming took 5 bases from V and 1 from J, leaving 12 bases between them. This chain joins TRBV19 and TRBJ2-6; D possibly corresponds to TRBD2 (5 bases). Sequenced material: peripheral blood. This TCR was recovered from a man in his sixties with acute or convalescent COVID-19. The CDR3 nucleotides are TGTGCCAGTAGTGCGGGCTTCAAGTCTGGGGCCAACGTCCTGACTTTC. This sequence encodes CASSAGFKSGANVLTF.